A single sample gave rise to the 30 T cell receptor beta chains below, sequenced in a study of human T cells and chemical hapten exposure. The time point is: patch test 1, 2 weeks after DPC sensitization. The treatment is: therapeutic diphenylcyclopropenone sensitization with weekly scalp DPC. TCRdb itself ran the RACE reads through MiXCR, one entry per CDR3 protein. The profile shows about 120,000 distinct CDR3 sequences, approximately 13% of them singletons. The sample was whole blood, taken in connection with sensitization to the hapten diphenylcyclopropenone (DPC). The receptors here all came from a man aged 18 to 29 with alopecia areata. Some clones in this sample may be carry-over from other donors' samples.

This clonotype was counted once. V gene TRBV4-2 combines with J gene TRBJ1-1; no definite D call. The CDR3 loop spans 17 amino acids. Germline V gives CDR1 LGHNA, CDR2 YNFKEQ. V gave up 5 bases and J gave up 3 bases, with 22 bases separating them. The CDR3 sequence: CASSSRLQVKADTEAFF. CDR3 nucleotides: TGTGCCAGCAGCTCTCGACTGCAGGTGAAGGCGGACACTGAAGCTTTCTTT.

This sequence joins TRBV4-3 and TRBJ2-1; 7 bases fit TRBD1. The V gene's germline CDR1 is LGHNA and CDR2 YSLEER. This CDR3 comprises 15 residues. V dropped 1 base and J dropped 6; count of bases not matched to a gene: 6. The CDR3, as DNA: TGCGCCAGCAGCCAAGGGGACAGTTTTACCAATGAGCAGTTCTTC. Its translation is CASSQGDSFTNEQFF.

The gene calls are TRBV19 and TRBJ2-6; unclear D gene. V was shortened by 6 bases and J by 0 bases, with 3 bases between the two germline ends. This CDR3 has 13 residues. The germline gives CDR1 LNHDA, CDR2 SQIVND (reference sequence). CDR3 sequence reads: CASRVSGANVLTF. In DNA form, the CDR3 reads TGTGCCAGTAGAGTCTCTGGGGCCAACGTCCTGACTTTC. Combining the CDR3 with reference TRBV19 and TRBJ2-6 gives the whole variable domain DGGITQSPKYLFRKEGQNVTLSCEQNLNHDAMYWYRQDPGQGLRLIYYSQIVNDFQKGDIAEGYSVSREKKESFPLTVTSAQKNPTAFYLCASRVSGANVLTFGAGSRLTVL.

The chain is built from TRBV2 and TRBJ1-1; the D gene is possibly TRBD1 (5 bases). This CDR3 spans 12 amino acids. The V and J ends lost 11 bases and 6 bases respectively, with 16 bases between them. Germline V gene lookup returns CDR1 SNHLY and CDR2 FYNNEI. DNA of the CDR3: TGTGCCGGCGGGACTGACGGTCCTGAAGCTTTCTTT. The encoded protein is CAGGTDGPEAFF.

CDR3 in amino acids: CASSSDRIHEQYF. For the CDR3, the DNA is TGCGCCAGCAGCTCCGACAGGATCCACGAGCAGTACTTC. This chain links TRBV5-1 with TRBJ2-7; D is perhaps TRBD1 (6 bases). The CDR3 spans 13 residues. The V gene lost 3 bases and the J gene lost 5 bases, with 12 bases spanning the gap. Germline CDR1 reads SGHRS; CDR2 reads YFSETQ.

This clonotype was picked up many times. This chain connects TRBV5-4 to TRBJ1-3; the D is unclear. The V and J ends lost 3 bases and 0 bases respectively, with 10 bases between them. The CDR3 covers 15 residues. The germline V gene has CDR1 SGHNT and CDR2 YYREEE (reference sequence). The CDR3 loop is CASSSWTVSGNTIYF. In DNA form, the CDR3 reads TGTGCCAGCAGCTCTTGGACGGTCTCTGGAAACACCATATATTTT. Drawing the rest from reference TRBV5-4 and TRBJ1-3, the complete variable domain is ETGVTQSPTHLIKTRGQQVTLRCSSQSGHNTVSWYQQALGQGPQFIFQYYREEENGRGNFPPRFSGLQFPNYSSELNVNALELDDSALYLCASSSWTVSGNTIYFGEGSWLTVV.

V is TRBV6-2 or TRBV6-3 and J is TRBJ2-7; TRBD1 agrees at 7 bases. V was pared by 10 bases and J by 7 bases, with 7 bases of the junction left unmatched. The CDR3 is 11 amino acids. CDR1 is MNHEY and CDR2 is SVGEGT in the germline V gene. DNA of the CDR3: TGTGCCACCCAGGACAGGTCTGAGCAGTACGTC. Protein sequence: CATQDRSEQYV.

The chain combines TRBV18 with TRBJ2-7; D perhaps matches TRBD2 (6 bases). This CDR3 has 13 residues. The V gene's germline CDR1 is KGHSH and CDR2 LQKENI. V was pared by 0 bases and J by 9 bases, with 12 bases between. CDR3 loop: CASSPPNGDSQYF. The CDR3 DNA sequence: TGTGCCAGCTCACCACCGAATGGGGACTCGCAGTACTTC.

This sequence joins TRBV11-3 and TRBJ2-1; unclear D gene. The CDR3 length is 13 residues. V lost 4 bases and J 5 bases, leaving 9 bases between the germline ends. Germline lookup yields CDR1 SGHNT and CDR2 YENEEA. The CDR3 reads CASSWRRDNEQFF. CDR3 DNA: TGTGCCAGCAGCTGGCGACGAGACAATGAGCAGTTCTTC. The entire variable domain, with the rest obtained from reference TRBV11-3 and TRBJ2-1, is as follows: EAGVVQSPRYKIIEKKQPVAFWCNPISGHNTLYWYLQNLGQGPELLIRYENEEAVDDSQLPKDRFSAERLKGVDSTLKIQPAELGDSAVYLCASSWRRDNEQFFGPGTRLTVL.

The gene calls are TRBV12-5 and TRBJ1-4; 7 bases are shared with TRBD1. Per the germline V gene, CDR1 is LGHNT and CDR2 is FRNRAP. The J segment lost 7 bases and the V segment lost 2 bases, leaving 7 bases of the junction unmatched. The CDR3 spans 15 residues. CDR3 residues: CASGLNLGQPEKLFF. As DNA, the CDR3 is TGTGCTAGTGGTTTGAACCTGGGACAGCCTGAAAAACTGTTTTTT.

This chain links TRBV7-9 with TRBJ2-7; the match to TRBD1 covers 7 bases. This CDR3 contains 14 residues. V trimming: 3 bases; J trimming: 2 bases; junction bases outside the gene matches: 4. CDR1 and CDR2 from the germline V gene are SEHNR and FQNEAQ (reference sequence). CDR3 sequence (DNA): TGTGCCAGCAGCTTCGCCGACAGGGCCTACGAGCAGTACTTC. It codes for CASSFADRAYEQYF.

This chain connects TRBV7-8 to TRBJ2-7, with D perhaps matching TRBD1 (7 bases). Germline CDR1 and CDR2: SGHVS and FQNEAQ. The CDR3 loop spans 15 amino acids. The V gene lost 5 bases and the J gene lost 3 bases, with 17 bases spanning the gap. The CDR3 spells CASSHPARGVYEQYV. In nucleotides, the CDR3 is TGTGCCAGCAGCCACCCCGCCAGGGGGGTCTACGAGCAGTACGTC.

This clonotype showed up many times. The V and J genes are TRBV11-2 and TRBJ2-7, with a tentative D call TRBD1 (6 bases). With 1 base removed from V and 1 base from J, the gap between germline ends came to 8 bases. Germline CDR1 is SGHAT and CDR2 is FQNNGV. CDR3 length: 14 residues. CDR3 bases: TGTGCCAGCAGCTTAGTGGGGGCGTCCTACGAGCAGTACGTC. Translated, it gives CASSLVGASYEQYV.

This sequence joins TRBV7-9 and TRBJ1-1, with D uncertain. The CDR3 loop spans 14 amino acids. Germline V gene data show CDR1 as SEHNR and CDR2 as FQNEAQ (reference sequence). V dropped 4 bases and J dropped 4 bases, with 13 bases sitting between them. CDR3 sequence: CASSYNEGGTEAFF. The CDR3 DNA sequence: TGTGCCAGCAGCTATAACGAGGGTGGCACTGAAGCTTTCTTT.

The chain uses TRBV3-1 and TRBJ2-5; possibly TRBD2 for D (5 bases). The length of the CDR3 is 15 residues. The germline gives CDR1 LGHDT, CDR2 YNNKEL (reference sequence). V lost 3 bases and J 5 bases, leaving 16 bases between the germline ends. CDR3 sequence (DNA): TGTGCCAGCAGCCAGCTCAGCGGTTTGGGGGAGACCCAGTACTTC. Translated: CASSQLSGLGETQYF.

This clonotype was observed a few times. The gene calls are TRBV3-1 and TRBJ2-1, with D possibly TRBD2 on 5 matching bases. V lost 4 bases to trimming and J lost 4 bases, with 14 bases between them. In germline, CDR1 is LGHDT, CDR2 YNNKEL (reference sequence). This CDR3 contains 15 residues. CDR3 sequence (DNA): TGTGCCAGCAGCCTTAGCGAAATGGGATACAATGAGCAGTTCTTC. Protein sequence: CASSLSEMGYNEQFF.

This clonotype was seen a handful of times. The rearrangement uses TRBV10-2 and TRBJ2-7; D call uncertain. The V end was cut by 4 bases, the J end by 7 bases, with 8 bases between. Germline V gene sequence: CDR1 WSHSY, CDR2 SAAADI. The CDR3 has 11 residues. The CDR3 region has the DNA TGCGCCAGCAGTGCGTTGAAGGAGCAGTACTTC. This encodes CASSALKEQYF.

In this sample, this clonotype turned up many times. This sequence joins TRBV19 and TRBJ1-5, with a tentative D call TRBD1 (6 bases). The CDR3 runs 16 residues. V lost 4 bases, J lost 1 base, and 14 bases lay in between. CDR1 and CDR2 from the germline V gene are LNHDA and SQIVND (reference sequence). CDR3 amino acids: CASSTAQGTSNQPQHF. CDR3 nucleotides: TGTGCCAGTAGTACTGCGCAGGGGACGAGCAATCAGCCCCAGCATTTT.

This clonotype was observed many times. The J gene is TRBJ2-1, the V gene TRBV28; TRBD1 agrees at 9 bases. In germline, CDR1 is MDHEN, CDR2 SYDVKM. This CDR3 is built from 14 residues. V lost 2 bases to trimming and J lost 7 bases; unmatched junction nucleotides: 3. The CDR3 bases are TGTGCCAGCAGTTTAGAACAGGGGGCGAATGAGCAGTTCTTC. Amino acids: CASSLEQGANEQFF.

The chain joins TRBV20-1 to TRBJ1-3; the D gene is possibly TRBD1 (6 bases). There are 14 residues in the CDR3. With 3 bases removed from V and 0 bases from J, the gap between germline ends came to 9 bases. The germline V gene encodes CDR1 DFQATT and CDR2 SNEGSKA (reference sequence). The CDR3 DNA reads TGCAGTGCTAGTAAACAGGGCTCTGGAAACACCATATATTTT. Its protein is CSASKQGSGNTIYF.

This clonotype was seen many times. This rearrangement joins TRBV4-3 to TRBJ1-1; maybe TRBD1 (5 bases). Trimming stripped 0 bases from V and 10 bases from J, with 12 bases between. Germline V gene sequence: CDR1 LGHNA, CDR2 YSLEER. CDR3 length: 13 residues. Here the CDR3 DNA reads TGCGCCAGCAGCCAAGAGCGGGGGTGGGCAGCTTTCTTT. As protein: CASSQERGWAAFF.

This clonotype was counted between two and nine times. The V gene is TRBV19, the J gene TRBJ2-1; D call uncertain. V was clipped by 3 bases and J by 3 bases, with 12 bases between them. There are 15 residues in the CDR3. Germline CDR1 is LNHDA and CDR2 is SQIVND (reference sequence). The CDR3 region is CASSMVLLFYNEQFF. DNA of the CDR3: TGTGCCAGTAGTATGGTACTCCTCTTCTACAATGAGCAGTTCTTC.

This chain uses TRBV5-1 with TRBJ1-6; D perhaps matches TRBD1 (6 bases). CDR1 and CDR2 (germline): SGHRS, YFSETQ. The germline V and J ends were trimmed by 4 bases and 8 bases, with 16 bases remaining between them. This CDR3 has 15 residues. This chain's CDR3 is CASSPGAGEDSPLHF. The CDR3 coding sequence is TGCGCCAGCAGCCCCGGGGCAGGGGAGGATTCACCCCTCCACTTT.

The DNA for the CDR3 is TGTGCCAGCCCCTACGAGCAGTACTTC. It codes for CASPYEQYF. The chain carries TRBV7-6 and TRBJ2-7; no clear D. V was trimmed by 8 bases and J by 2 bases, leaving 1 base between them. Germline CDR1 reads SGHVS; CDR2 reads FNYEAQ. The CDR3 runs to 9 residues.

This clonotype was observed a handful of times. The J gene is TRBJ2-7, the V gene TRBV11-2, with D hard to call. Between the trimmed V and J ends, which lost 4 bases and 2 bases, there was a span of 18 bases. Germline CDR1 is SGHAT and CDR2 is FQNNGV. CDR3 length: 16 residues. CDR3 amino acids: CASSSRTGYPPYEQYF. In DNA, the CDR3 is TGTGCCAGCAGCTCCCGGACCGGCTATCCTCCCTACGAGCAGTACTTC.

This clonotype occurred a few times. V is TRBV9 and J is TRBJ2-5; 9 nucleotides agree with TRBD2. The junction had 3 bases not matched to a gene; V was cut back by 0 bases and J by 3 bases. This CDR3 has 15 amino acids. CDR1 and CDR2 from the germline V gene are SGDLS and YYNGEE. CDR3 nucleotide sequence: TGTGCCAGCAGCGTAGAGTCTAGCGGGGAAGAGACCCAGTACTTC. Translating it yields CASSVESSGEETQYF.

The chain links TRBV5-1 to TRBJ1-1; TRBD1 agrees at 10 bases. Germline assignment: CDR1 SGHRS and CDR2 YFSETQ. This CDR3 is 15 amino acids long. V shed 4 bases, J shed 6 bases, and the junction held 9 bases outside the gene matches. CDR3 bases: TGCGCCAGCAGCCCCCAAGGGACAGGGGACGCTGAAGCTTTCTTT. It is translated as CASSPQGTGDAEAFF.

This clonotype was observed at least ten times. The gene calls are TRBV29-1 and TRBJ1-2; 8 bases are shared with TRBD1. V dropped 8 bases and J dropped 6; count of bases not matched to a gene: 17. CDR1 is SQVTM and CDR2 is ANQGSEA in the germline V gene. CDR3 length: 15 residues. CDR3 amino acids: CSLKIYDRGTDGYTF. CDR3 DNA sequence: TGCAGCTTAAAAATTTATGACAGGGGAACGGATGGCTACACCTTC.

The genes are TRBV2 and TRBJ1-1; D gene ambiguous. CDR1 SNHLY and CDR2 FYNNEI come from the germline V gene. The CDR3 is made up of 14 amino acids. Trimming shortened V by 4 bases and J by 5 bases, and 14 bases separated the two germline ends. The CDR3 reads CASSVEVLRTEAFF. As DNA, the CDR3 is TGTGCCAGCAGTGTGGAGGTTCTCAGGACTGAAGCTTTCTTT.

This clonotype showed up many times. The V call is TRBV5-5, the J call TRBJ2-5, with 9 nucleotides matching TRBD1. J was trimmed by 2 bases and V by 4 bases; bases with no gene match: 0. Germline loops: CDR1 SGHKS, CDR2 YYEKEE (reference sequence). This CDR3 spans 13 amino acids. In DNA form, the CDR3 reads TGTGCCAGCAGCGGGACAGGGCAAGAGACCCAGTACTTC. This sequence encodes CASSGTGQETQYF.